Presented here are 32 T cell receptor beta chains from one specimen sequenced in a study of blood T cells in healthy people across ages. A second PCR, run for about 7 to 11 cycles, used a sample-barcoded 5' primer plus a J-beta primer mix. TCRdb re-called the 5' RACE reads with MiXCR, one entry per CDR3 protein. Of around 870,000 distinct CDR3 sequences listed, more than 25% are singletons. The sample was blood. Receptors originate from a woman aged 80 or over in good health.

This clonotype was seen a handful of times. The genes are TRBV18 and TRBJ1-4, with 7 bases identical to TRBD1. CDR1 and CDR2 (germline): KGHSH, LQKENI. V shed 5 bases and J 4 bases; nucleotides not matched to a gene: 10. This CDR3 region has 16 residues. CDR3 protein: CASSALQQGNNEKLFF. The CDR3, as DNA: TGTGCCAGCTCAGCTCTCCAACAGGGGAATAATGAAAAACTGTTTTTT. Based on the CDR3 plus reference TRBV18 and TRBJ1-4, the full variable domain is NAGVMQNPRHLVRRRGQEARLRCSPMKGHSHVYWYRQLPEEGLKFMVYLQKENIIDESGMPKERFSAEFPKEGPSILRIQQVVRGDSAAYFCASSALQQGNNEKLFFGSGTQLSVL.

This clonotype was detected many times. V gene TRBV20-1 combines with J gene TRBJ1-2; D perhaps matches TRBD1 (5 bases). The CDR3 consists of 14 residues. CDR1 is DFQATT, CDR2 SNEGSKA, per germline (reference sequence). Trimming pared 1 base from V and 7 bases from J, leaving 16 bases between. CDR3 DNA sequence: TGCAGTGCTAGAGCTCTTGGGGGGGGTGGTGGCTACACCTTC. This translates into CSARALGGGGGYTF.

On this clonotype itself: Relative to the germline gene, one junction end is altered; a read error may explain this. V usage is TRBV12-3 or TRBV12-4 and J usage is TRBJ2-1; D may be TRBD1 (7 bases). The DNA matches TRBJ2-7 better at its end, which makes the J call doubtful. The CDR3 length is 17 residues. Here the CDR3 reads CASSLGQGGSSYNEQYF. The CDR3 coding sequence is TGCGCCAGCAGTTTAGGGCAGGGGGGCAGTTCCTACAATGAGCAGTACTTC.

This clonotype was seen many times. The rearrangement links TRBV5-1 to TRBJ2-3; no clear D. Germline lookup yields CDR1 SGHRS and CDR2 YFSETQ. V lost 0 bases to trimming and J lost 1 base, with 12 bases between them. This CDR3 is 16 amino acids long. The CDR3 loop reads CASSLGGRRGTDTQYF. The CDR3 DNA sequence: TGCGCCAGCAGCTTGGGAGGCAGGAGAGGCACAGATACGCAGTATTTT.

Points on this clonotype: An end of the junction differs from the germline gene, which may be a read error. The genes are TRBV6-6 and TRBJ2-3; 10 bases are shared with TRBD2. The germline V gene encodes CDR1 MNHNY and CDR2 SVGAGI (reference sequence). CDR3 length: 14 amino acids. CDR3 sequence (DNA): TGTACCAGCAGGACTAGCGGAGTCACAGATACGCAGTATTTT. This sequence encodes CTSRTSGVTDTQYF.

The V and J genes are TRBV30 and TRBJ2-5, with 7 nucleotides matching TRBD1. Germline V gene sequence: CDR1 GTSNPN, CDR2 SVGIG (reference sequence). J lost 1 base, V lost 5 bases, and 1 base had no gene match. The CDR3 loop spans 12 amino acids. This CDR3 is CAWDRAQETQYF. CDR3 bases: TGTGCCTGGGACAGGGCCCAAGAGACCCAGTACTTC. The whole variable domain, filled in from reference TRBV30 and TRBJ2-5, reads SQTIHQWPATLVQPVGSPLSLECTVEGTSNPNLYWYRQAAGRGLQLLFYSVGIGQISSEVPQNLSASRPQDRQFILSSKKLLLSDSGFYLCAWDRAQETQYFGPGTRLLVL.

This sequence joins TRBV20-1 and TRBJ2-5, with D perhaps TRBD1 (5 bases). V was shortened by 5 bases and J by 11 bases, with 27 bases between the two germline ends. Germline V gene sequence: CDR1 DFQATT, CDR2 SNEGSKA (reference sequence). The CDR3 has 15 residues. CDR3: CSAYKTGLSDKGQYF. CDR3 DNA sequence: TGCAGTGCTTATAAGACTGGGTTGTCCGATAAGGGGCAGTACTTC.

Turning to this clonotype: Being one base from a much bigger clone, this may be a read error. The chain couples TRBV6-2 or TRBV6-3 to TRBJ2-1; 7 bases fit TRBD1. With the DNA end fitting TRBJ2-7 better, the J assignment may be wrong. CDR3 length equals 15 residues. Germline-derived CDR1 and CDR2 are MNHEY and SVGEGT. The CDR3 DNA follows: TGTGCCAGCAGGCCGGACAGGAGCTCCTACAATGAGCAGTACTTC. This encodes CASRPDRSSYNEQYF.

The genes are TRBV5-1 and TRBJ1-2; D not resolved. From germline, CDR1 is SGHRS and CDR2 YFSETQ. Trimming took off 4 bases at V and 6 bases at J, with 16 bases between the two ends. The CDR3 consists of 14 residues. CDR3 sequence: CASSPMESGDGYTF. CDR3 nucleotide sequence: TGCGCCAGCAGCCCAATGGAGTCCGGGGATGGCTACACCTTC.

In regard to this clonotype: This may arise from a read error, as a much more abundant clone is one base away. This chain links TRBV2 with TRBJ2-1; possibly TRBD1 or TRBD2 for D (5 bases each). The V end was cut by 6 bases, the J end by 9 bases, with 21 bases between. There are 15 residues in the CDR3. Looked up from germline, CDR1 is SNHLY and CDR2 is FYNNEI. In DNA, the CDR3 is TGTGCCAGCAGGTCATGGGGGACCTCGGTTCCTGAGCAGTTCTTC. The encoded protein is CASRSWGTSVPEQFF.

CDR3 sequence (DNA): TGTGCCAGCAGTTTCACGGTAGCGGGGTACAATGAGCAGTTCTTC. Its translation: CASSFTVAGYNEQFF. The chain employs TRBV12-3 or TRBV12-4 and TRBJ2-1, with 8 bases matching TRBD2. Losses at the gene ends were 3 bases for V and 4 bases for J; bases not matched to a gene: 5. The CDR3 contains 15 residues.

In its sample, this clonotype was seen many times. V is TRBV7-2 and J is TRBJ1-2; D is unclear. Germline CDR1 reads SGHTA; CDR2 reads FQGNSA. The CDR3 is made up of 14 amino acids. Trimming took 5 bases from V and 2 from J, leaving 12 bases between them. CDR3 amino acids: CASSPAKVNYGYTF. The CDR3 nucleotides read TGTGCCAGCAGCCCTGCAAAGGTGAACTATGGCTACACCTTC.

This clonotype was seen more than once but under ten times. The gene calls are TRBV10-2 and TRBJ1-5; 8 bases match TRBD1. There are 14 residues in the CDR3. V gave up 4 bases and J gave up 6 bases; unmatched junction bases: 5. Germline CDR1 reads WSHSY; CDR2 reads SAAADI. For the CDR3, the DNA is TGCGCCAGCAGTGCCCCAGGGGGCGGTCAGCCCCAGCATTTT. Translated: CASSAPGGGQPQHF.

This clonotype was recorded only once. V is TRBV20-1 and J is TRBJ2-3; 8 positions match TRBD2. CDR3 length equals 16 residues. V shed 5 bases and J 4 bases; nucleotides not matched to a gene: 14. The germline CDR1 and CDR2 sequences are DFQATT and SNEGSKA (reference sequence). Here the CDR3 DNA reads TGCAGTGCTCCGGGGAGGGGTAGCGGGAATTCAGATACGCAGTATTTT. This codes for CSAPGRGSGNSDTQYF.

Comment on this clonotype: The junction departs from the called germline gene at one end, perhaps through a read error. The chain couples TRBV5-1 to TRBJ2-5, with 9 bases matching TRBD2. Near its end, the DNA agrees better with TRBJ2-7, so the J call may be wrong. Germline V gene data show CDR1 as SGHRS and CDR2 as YFSETQ. The length of the CDR3 is 14 residues. The CDR3 DNA is TGCGCCAACAGCCCGAGCGGGGGGAATTACGAGCAGTACTTC. Protein product: CANSPSGGNYEQYF.

CDR3 in amino acids: CAWRGDRGNEQYF. The DNA of the CDR3 is TGTGCCTGGAGGGGGGACAGGGGTAATGAGCAGTACTTC. V usage is TRBV30 and J usage is TRBJ2-5; TRBD1 aligns across 10 bases. Per germline, CDR1 GTSNPN and CDR2 SVGIG (reference sequence). The CDR3 runs 13 residues. The V and J ends lost 3 bases and 11 bases, in that order; junction bases with no gene match: 9.

This clonotype came up a few times. The chain uses TRBV7-9 and TRBJ1-5; the D gene is possibly TRBD1 (5 bases). The CDR3 is 14 amino acids. Per the germline V gene, CDR1 is SEHNR and CDR2 is FQNEAQ (reference sequence). V lost 5 bases to trimming and J lost 5 bases, with 13 bases between them. CDR3 DNA: TGTGCCAGCAGCCTATCAGGGTGGGATCAGCCCCAGCATTTT. It translates to CASSLSGWDQPQHF. Combining the CDR3 with reference TRBV7-9 and TRBJ1-5 gives the whole variable domain DTGVSQNPRHKITKRGQNVTFRCDPISEHNRLYWYRQTLGQGPEFLTYFQNEAQLEKSRLLSDRFSAERPKGSFSTLEIQRTEQGDSAMYLCASSLSGWDQPQHFGDGTRLSIL.

On this clonotype: Given a much more abundant clone one base away, this may be a read error. The chain links TRBV7-9 to TRBJ2-6, with D tentatively TRBD2 (5 bases). The CDR3 is 12 residues long. V was pared by 8 bases and J by 8 bases, with 10 bases between. Looked up from germline, CDR1 is SEHNR and CDR2 is FQNEAQ (reference sequence). The CDR3 here is CASAAGTNVLTF. CDR3 sequence (DNA): TGTGCCAGCGCCGCCGGGACCAACGTCCTGACTTTC.

This clonotype was observed many times. The chain recombines TRBV28 with TRBJ2-5, with D possibly being TRBD1 or TRBD2 (7 bases each). CDR3 length: 13 residues. In germline, CDR1 is MDHEN, CDR2 SYDVKM. Trimming pared 10 bases from V and 9 bases from J, leaving 21 bases between. CDR3 nucleotide sequence: TGTGCCACCCTTGATTTCAGGGGGGGTGCCCAGTACTTC. Its protein is CATLDFRGGAQYF.

This clonotype has a handful of counts. A read error may be the cause here, since a much bigger clone is one base away. The chain employs TRBV20-1 and TRBJ1-4, with TRBD1 as a possible D gene (5 bases). This CDR3 spans 15 amino acids. CDR1 is DFQATT and CDR2 is SNEGSKA in the germline V gene (reference sequence). The V gene lost 1 base and the J gene lost 1 base, with 10 bases spanning the gap. The DNA of the CDR3 is TGCAGTGCTAGAGTGCTAGGGGTAACTAATGAAAAACTGTTTTTT. Protein product: CSARVLGVTNEKLFF.

This clonotype occurred a few times. At one boundary the junction diverges from the germline segment, which might be a read error. V and J are TRBV3-1 and TRBJ1-1; no reliable D call. CDR3 length: 13 amino acids. The germline gives CDR1 LGHDT, CDR2 YNNKEL (reference sequence). In DNA, the CDR3 is TGTGCCAGCAACCAAGGCGTCGGCACTGAAGCTTTCTTT. It encodes CASNQGVGTEAFF.

This clonotype was seen at least ten times. This chain connects TRBV7-9 to TRBJ1-6; D call uncertain. The germline V gene encodes CDR1 SEHNR and CDR2 FQNEAQ (reference sequence). Deletions cut 1 base from V and 3 bases from J, with 4 bases between. The CDR3 is 14 amino acids. The CDR3 DNA follows: TGTGCCAGCAGCTTAGAGGACTATAATTCACCCCTCCACTTT. Its translation: CASSLEDYNSPLHF. The whole variable domain, remainder taken from reference TRBV7-9 and TRBJ1-6, is DTGVSQNPRHKITKRGQNVTFRCDPISEHNRLYWYRQTLGQGPEFLTYFQNEAQLEKSRLLSDRFSAERPKGSFSTLEIQRTEQGDSAMYLCASSLEDYNSPLHFGNGTRLTVT.

At least ten counts were recorded for this clonotype. This chain joins TRBV7-8 and TRBJ2-1; a possible D gene is TRBD2 (6 bases). Per the germline V gene, CDR1 is SGHVS and CDR2 is FQNEAQ. The CDR3 has 16 residues. V lost 3 bases to trimming and J lost 0 bases, with 12 bases between them. The CDR3 loop is CASSLSGRSSYNEQFF. The CDR3 bases are TGTGCCAGCAGCTTGAGCGGGCGGAGCTCCTACAATGAGCAGTTCTTC.

V gene TRBV3-1 combines with J gene TRBJ1-1, with D possibly matching TRBD1 (6 bases). The CDR3 spans 14 residues. V lost 4 bases, J lost 5 bases, and 14 bases lay in between. CDR1 LGHDT and CDR2 YNNKEL come from the germline V gene (reference sequence). CDR3 bases: TGTGCCAGCAGCCGAGATCTAAGGGGGACTGAAGCTTTCTTT. Its translation: CASSRDLRGTEAFF.

This clonotype was counted ten times or more. CDR3 nucleotides: TGTGCCAGCAGCACAAGTCAGGGGTACAACGAGCAGTACTTC. It translates to CASSTSQGYNEQYF. This chain connects TRBV7-2 to TRBJ2-7, with TRBD1 as a possible D gene (6 bases). From germline, CDR1 is SGHTA and CDR2 FQGNSA. With 5 bases removed from V and 5 bases from J, the gap between germline ends came to 16 bases. There are 14 residues in the CDR3.

About this clonotype itself: Germline and junction disagree at one end, which may indicate a read error. The chain couples TRBV6-2 or TRBV6-3 to TRBJ2-7; TRBD2 agrees at 7 bases. Germline V lookup: CDR1 MNHEY, CDR2 SVGEGT. This CDR3 is built from 15 residues. The CDR3 loop reads CAGSYAGAVGYEQYF. CDR3 DNA sequence: TGTGCCGGCAGTTACGCGGGAGCGGTGGGCTACGAGCAGTACTTC.

This sequence joins TRBV7-2 and TRBJ2-3; D perhaps matches TRBD1 (5 bases). The CDR3 has 15 residues. Trimming removed 1 base from V and 3 bases from J, with 11 bases in between. Germline V gene lookup returns CDR1 SGHTA and CDR2 FQGNSA. The CDR3 DNA follows: TGTGCCAGCAGCTTAGACGGACATCGGACAGATACGCAGTATTTT. Amino acids: CASSLDGHRTDTQYF.

The J gene is TRBJ1-2, the V gene TRBV5-4; D is uncertain. The CDR3 is made up of 13 amino acids. V gave up 3 bases and J gave up 5 bases, with 11 bases separating them. Germline V gene sequence: CDR1 SGHNT, CDR2 YYREEE (reference sequence). DNA for the CDR3: TGTGCCAGCAGCTCCACAGTAACTTATGGCTACACCTTC. Residues: CASSSTVTYGYTF.

About this clonotype itself: This may stem from a read error, because a much larger clone lies one nucleotide away. The chain combines TRBV12-3 or TRBV12-4 with TRBJ2-3, with 8 positions matching TRBD1. The CDR3 has 15 residues. CDR3 bases: TGTGCCAGCAGCCGACGAGGACAGGGATCAGATGCGCAGTATTTT. Encoded protein: CASSRRGQGSDAQYF.

Many counts were recorded for this clonotype. This chain joins TRBV6-2 or TRBV6-3 and TRBJ2-7; 7 bases agree with TRBD1. There are 16 residues in the CDR3. The germline CDR1 and CDR2 sequences are MNHEY and SVGEGT. V lost 2 bases, J lost 3 bases, and 10 bases stayed unmatched. The CDR3 region is CASSYVTFRDSYEQYF. DNA for the CDR3: TGTGCCAGCAGTTACGTGACGTTCCGGGACAGCTACGAGCAGTACTTC.

This clonotype showed up many times. This chain connects TRBV5-4 to TRBJ2-7, with D maybe TRBD1 (5 bases). V was shortened by 0 bases and J by 3 bases, with 13 bases between the two germline ends. From germline, CDR1 is SGHNT and CDR2 YYREEE (reference sequence). The CDR3 contains 15 residues. The CDR3 DNA sequence: TGTGCCAGCAGCTTGGCCGACAGACCGCTCTACGAGCAGTACTTC. Its translation is CASSLADRPLYEQYF.

The V gene is TRBV29-1, the J gene TRBJ1-2; D is possibly TRBD1 (5 bases). The germline CDR1 and CDR2 sequences are SQVTM and ANQGSEA. The CDR3 loop spans 11 amino acids. V lost 3 bases and J 8 bases, leaving 10 bases between the germline ends. DNA for the CDR3: TGCAGCGTTGACCCAGGGAAGGGCTACACCTTC. Encoded protein: CSVDPGKGYTF.